This TCR beta chain emerged from a study of blood T cell repertoires in COVID-19. Overall study context: The samples span acute and convalescent COVID-19 from the United States, Italy and Spain.

Trimming took 5 bases from V and 12 from J, leaving 17 bases between them. The germline gives CDR1 SNHLY, CDR2 FYNNEI. This CDR3 spans 13 amino acids. This clone turned up a few times. Study processing details: Estimated nucleated cell counts came from reference gene primer amplification. Clones were read by immunoSEQ multiplex PCR, and TCRdb kept only the in-frame ones, dropping some. That table supplies the V and J calls and clone size; D and trimming were determined from the DNA. The table records approximately 210,000 clones, almost 85% of them present only once. This TCR derives from a woman between 35 and 50 years old with acute or convalescent COVID-19. J is TRBJ2-1 and V is TRBV2, with D maybe TRBD2 (6 bases). The material sequenced was peripheral blood. The CDR3 protein is CASSPQGGVAQFF. The DNA for the CDR3 is TGTGCCAGCAGTCCCCAGGGCGGGGTCGCGCAGTTCTTC.